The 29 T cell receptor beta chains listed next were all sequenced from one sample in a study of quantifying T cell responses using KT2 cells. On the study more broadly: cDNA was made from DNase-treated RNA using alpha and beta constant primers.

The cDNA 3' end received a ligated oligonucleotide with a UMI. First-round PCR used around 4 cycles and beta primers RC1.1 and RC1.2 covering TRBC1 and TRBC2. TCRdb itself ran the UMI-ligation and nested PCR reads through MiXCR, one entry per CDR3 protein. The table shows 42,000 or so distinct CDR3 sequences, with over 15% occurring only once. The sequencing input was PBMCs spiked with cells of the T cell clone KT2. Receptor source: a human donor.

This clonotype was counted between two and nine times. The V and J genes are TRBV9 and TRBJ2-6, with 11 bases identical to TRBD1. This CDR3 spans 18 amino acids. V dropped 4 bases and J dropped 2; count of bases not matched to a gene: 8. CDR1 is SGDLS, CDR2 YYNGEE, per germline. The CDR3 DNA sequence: TGTGCCAGCAGCCCCCGGACAGGGGGCGCGGCTGGGGCCAACGTCCTGACTTTC. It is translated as CASSPRTGGAAGANVLTF. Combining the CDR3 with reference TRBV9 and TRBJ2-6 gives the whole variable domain DSGVTQTPKHLITATGQRVTLRCSPRSGDLSVYWYQQSLDQGLQFLIQYYNGEERAKGNILERFSAQQFPDLHSELNLSSLELGDSALYFCASSPRTGGAAGANVLTFGAGSRLTVL.

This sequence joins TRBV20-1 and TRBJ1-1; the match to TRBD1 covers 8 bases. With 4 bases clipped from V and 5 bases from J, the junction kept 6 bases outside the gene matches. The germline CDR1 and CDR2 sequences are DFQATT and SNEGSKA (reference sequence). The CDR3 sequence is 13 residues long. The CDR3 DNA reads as TGCAGTGCTAAGATGGGACAGGAGACTGAAGCTTTCTTT. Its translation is CSAKMGQETEAFF.

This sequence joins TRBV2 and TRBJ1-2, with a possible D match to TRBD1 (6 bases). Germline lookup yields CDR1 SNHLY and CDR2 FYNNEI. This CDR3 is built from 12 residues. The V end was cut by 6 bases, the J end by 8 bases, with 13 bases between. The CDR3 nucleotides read TGTGCCAGCAGGGCGGACAGTTCCGGCTACACCTTC. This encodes CASRADSSGYTF.

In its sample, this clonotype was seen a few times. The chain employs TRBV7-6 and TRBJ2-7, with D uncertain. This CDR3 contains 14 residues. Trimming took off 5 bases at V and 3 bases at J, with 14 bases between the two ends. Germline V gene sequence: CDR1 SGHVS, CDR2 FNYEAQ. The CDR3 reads CASSPYPQNYEQYF. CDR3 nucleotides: TGTGCCAGCAGCCCATACCCTCAAAACTACGAGCAGTACTTC. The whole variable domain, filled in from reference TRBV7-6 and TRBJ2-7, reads GAGVSQSPRYKVTKRGQDVALRCDPISGHVSLYWYRQALGQGPEFLTYFNYEAQQDKSGLPNDRFSAERPEGSISTLTIQRTEQRDSAMYRCASSPYPQNYEQYFGPGTRLTVT.

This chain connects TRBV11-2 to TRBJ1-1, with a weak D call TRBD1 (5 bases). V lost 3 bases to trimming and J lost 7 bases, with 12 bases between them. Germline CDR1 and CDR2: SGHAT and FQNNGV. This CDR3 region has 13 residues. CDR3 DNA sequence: TGTGCCAGCAGCTTCCGTCATGGGGGTGAAGCTTTCTTT. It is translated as CASSFRHGGEAFF.

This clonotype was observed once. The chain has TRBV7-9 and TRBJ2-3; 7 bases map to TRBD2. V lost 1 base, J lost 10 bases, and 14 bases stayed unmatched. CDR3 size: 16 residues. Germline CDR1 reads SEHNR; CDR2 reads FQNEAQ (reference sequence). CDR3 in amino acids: CASSLGGSGDGPPQYF. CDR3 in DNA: TGTGCCAGCAGCTTAGGTGGGAGCGGGGACGGCCCTCCGCAGTATTTT. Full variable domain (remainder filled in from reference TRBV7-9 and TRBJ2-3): DTGVSQNPRHKITKRGQNVTFRCDPISEHNRLYWYRQTLGQGPEFLTYFQNEAQLEKSRLLSDRFSAERPKGSFSTLEIQRTEQGDSAMYLCASSLGGSGDGPPQYFGPGTRLTVL.

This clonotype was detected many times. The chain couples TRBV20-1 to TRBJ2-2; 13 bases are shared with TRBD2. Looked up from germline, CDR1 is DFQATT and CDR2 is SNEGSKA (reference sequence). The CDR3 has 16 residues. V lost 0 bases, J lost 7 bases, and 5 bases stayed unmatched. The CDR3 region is CSARERTSGSIGELFF. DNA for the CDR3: TGCAGTGCTAGAGAAAGGACTAGCGGGAGTATCGGGGAGCTGTTTTTT.

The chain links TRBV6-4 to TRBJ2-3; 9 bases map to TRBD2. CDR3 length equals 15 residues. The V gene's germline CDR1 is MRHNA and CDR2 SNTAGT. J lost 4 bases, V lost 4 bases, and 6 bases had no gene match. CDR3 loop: CASSGSGRFPDTQYF. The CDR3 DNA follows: TGTGCCAGCAGTGGAAGCGGGAGGTTTCCAGATACGCAGTATTTT.

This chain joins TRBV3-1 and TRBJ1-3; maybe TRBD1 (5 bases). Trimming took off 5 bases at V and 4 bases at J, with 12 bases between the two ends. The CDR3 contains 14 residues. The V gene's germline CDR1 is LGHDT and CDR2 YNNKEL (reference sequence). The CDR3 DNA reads TGTGCCAGCAGCACCGAAGGGGTCGGAAACACCATATATTTT. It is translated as CASSTEGVGNTIYF.

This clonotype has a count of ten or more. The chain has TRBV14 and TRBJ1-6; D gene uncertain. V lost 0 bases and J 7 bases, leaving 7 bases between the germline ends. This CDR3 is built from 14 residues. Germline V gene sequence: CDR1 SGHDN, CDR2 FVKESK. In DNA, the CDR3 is TGTGCCAGCAGCCAAGATCTAGGGAATTCACCCCTCCACTTT. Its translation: CASSQDLGNSPLHF.

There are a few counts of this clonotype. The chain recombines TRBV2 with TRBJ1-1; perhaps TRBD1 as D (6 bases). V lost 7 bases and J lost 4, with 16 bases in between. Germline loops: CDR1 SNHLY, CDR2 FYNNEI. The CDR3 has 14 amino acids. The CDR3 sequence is CASNQDRSGTEAFF. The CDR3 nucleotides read TGTGCCAGCAACCAGGACAGAAGTGGCACTGAAGCTTTCTTT.

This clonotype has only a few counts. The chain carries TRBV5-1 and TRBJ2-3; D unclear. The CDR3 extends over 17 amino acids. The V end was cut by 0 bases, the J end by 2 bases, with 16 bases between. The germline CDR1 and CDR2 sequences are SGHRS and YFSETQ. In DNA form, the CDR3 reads TGCGCCAGCAGCTTGGGGGTTTCCTCTCGGATCACAGATACGCAGTATTTT. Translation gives CASSLGVSSRITDTQYF.

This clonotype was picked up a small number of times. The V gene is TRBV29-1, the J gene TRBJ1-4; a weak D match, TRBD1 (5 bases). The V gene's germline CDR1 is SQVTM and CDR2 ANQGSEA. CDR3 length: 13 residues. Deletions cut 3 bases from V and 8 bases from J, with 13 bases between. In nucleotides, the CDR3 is TGCAGCGTTGATGAGGGGTCCGGAGAAAAACTGTTTTTT. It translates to CSVDEGSGEKLFF. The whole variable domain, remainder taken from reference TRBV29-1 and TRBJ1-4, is SAVISQKPSRDICQRGTSLTIQCQVDSQVTMMFWYRQQPGQSLTLIATANQGSEATYESGFVIDKFPISRPNLTFSTLTVSNMSPEDSSIYLCSVDEGSGEKLFFGSGTQLSVL.

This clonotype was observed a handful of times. The CDR3 protein is CASSLEGAYTEAFF. For the CDR3, the DNA is TGCGCCAGCAGCTTGGAGGGGGCCTACACTGAAGCTTTCTTT. The rearrangement uses TRBV5-1 and TRBJ1-1; 7 bases fit TRBD1. CDR1 SGHRS and CDR2 YFSETQ come from the germline V gene. Trimming at V came to 0 bases and at J to 3 bases, leaving 2 bases not matched to a gene. The CDR3 loop spans 14 amino acids. The full variable domain, with the rest looked up from reference TRBV5-1 and TRBJ1-1, is KAGVTQTPRYLIKTRGQQVTLSCSPISGHRSVSWYQQTPGQGLQFLFEYFSETQRNKGNFPGRFSGRQFSNSRSEMNVSTLELGDSALYLCASSLEGAYTEAFFGQGTRLTVV.

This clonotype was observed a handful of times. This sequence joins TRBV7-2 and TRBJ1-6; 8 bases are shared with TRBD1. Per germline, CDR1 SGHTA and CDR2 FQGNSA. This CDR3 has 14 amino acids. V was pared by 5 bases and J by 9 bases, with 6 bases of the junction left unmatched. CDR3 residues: CASSPQGVRSPLHF. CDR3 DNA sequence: TGTGCCAGCAGCCCACAGGGGGTGCGTTCACCCCTCCACTTT.

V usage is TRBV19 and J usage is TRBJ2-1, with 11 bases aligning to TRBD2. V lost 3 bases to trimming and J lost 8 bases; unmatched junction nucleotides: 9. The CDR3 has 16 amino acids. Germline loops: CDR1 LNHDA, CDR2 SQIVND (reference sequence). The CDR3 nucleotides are TGTGCCAGTAGTATCGCCGCTAGCGGGGGGACCGATGAGCAGTTCTTC. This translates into CASSIAASGGTDEQFF.

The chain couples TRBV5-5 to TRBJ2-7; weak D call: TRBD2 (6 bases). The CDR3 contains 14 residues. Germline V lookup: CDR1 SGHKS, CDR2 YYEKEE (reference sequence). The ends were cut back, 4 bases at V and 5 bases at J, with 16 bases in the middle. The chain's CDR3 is CASSKPGGFHEQYF. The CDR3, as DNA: TGTGCCAGCAGCAAGCCTGGAGGGTTCCACGAGCAGTACTTC.

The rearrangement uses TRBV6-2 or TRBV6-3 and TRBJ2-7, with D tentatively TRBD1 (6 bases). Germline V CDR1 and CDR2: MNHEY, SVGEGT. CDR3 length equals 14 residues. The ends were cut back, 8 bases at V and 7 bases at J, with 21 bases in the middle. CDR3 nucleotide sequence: TGTGCCAGCCCGGTGGGGGCTGGGGCCGAAGAGCAGTACTTC. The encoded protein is CASPVGAGAEEQYF.

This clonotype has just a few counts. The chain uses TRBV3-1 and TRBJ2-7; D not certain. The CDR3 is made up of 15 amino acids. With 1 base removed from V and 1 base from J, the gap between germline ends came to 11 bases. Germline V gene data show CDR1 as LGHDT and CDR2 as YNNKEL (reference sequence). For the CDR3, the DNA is TGTGCCAGCAGCCAAGTATCCCGAAGGTCCTACGAGCAGTACTTC. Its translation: CASSQVSRRSYEQYF.

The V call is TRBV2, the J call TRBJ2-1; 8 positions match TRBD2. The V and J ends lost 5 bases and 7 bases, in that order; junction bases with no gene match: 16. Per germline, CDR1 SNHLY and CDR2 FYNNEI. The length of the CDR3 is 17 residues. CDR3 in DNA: TGTGCCAGCAGTATAACCCCACCGGGGGGGCGGGTTAATGAGCAGTTCTTC. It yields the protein CASSITPPGGRVNEQFF.

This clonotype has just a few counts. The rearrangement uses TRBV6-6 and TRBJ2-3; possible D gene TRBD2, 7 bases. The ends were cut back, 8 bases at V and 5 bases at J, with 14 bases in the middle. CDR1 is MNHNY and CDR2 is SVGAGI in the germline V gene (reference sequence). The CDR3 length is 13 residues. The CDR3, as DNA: TGTGCCAGCGGGGGGGCCGGGGGAGATACGCAGTATTTT. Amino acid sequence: CASGGAGGDTQYF.

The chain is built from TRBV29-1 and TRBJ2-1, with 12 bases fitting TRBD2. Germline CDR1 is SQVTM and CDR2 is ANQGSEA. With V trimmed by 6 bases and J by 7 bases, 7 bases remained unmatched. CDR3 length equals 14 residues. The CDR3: CSVATSGGRNEQFF. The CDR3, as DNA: TGCAGCGTAGCCACTAGCGGGGGGCGGAATGAGCAGTTCTTC.

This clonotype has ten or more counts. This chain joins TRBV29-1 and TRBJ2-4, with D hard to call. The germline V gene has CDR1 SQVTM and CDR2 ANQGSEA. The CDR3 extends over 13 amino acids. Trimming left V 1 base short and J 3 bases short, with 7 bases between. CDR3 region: CSVEVGSKNIQYF. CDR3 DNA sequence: TGCAGCGTTGAAGTCGGCAGCAAAAACATTCAGTACTTC.

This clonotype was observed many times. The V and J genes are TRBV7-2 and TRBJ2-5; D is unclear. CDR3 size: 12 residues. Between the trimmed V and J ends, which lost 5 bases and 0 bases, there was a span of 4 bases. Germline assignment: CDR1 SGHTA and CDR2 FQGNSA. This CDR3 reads CASSTYQETQYF. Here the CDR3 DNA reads TGTGCCAGCAGCACCTACCAAGAGACCCAGTACTTC.

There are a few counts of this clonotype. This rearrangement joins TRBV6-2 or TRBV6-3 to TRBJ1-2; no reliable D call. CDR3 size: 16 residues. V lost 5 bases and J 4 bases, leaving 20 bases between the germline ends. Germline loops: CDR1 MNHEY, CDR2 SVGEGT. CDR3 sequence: CASSPRGQSDTYGYTF. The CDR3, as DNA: TGTGCCAGCAGTCCCCGTGGGCAGAGTGACACCTATGGCTACACCTTC.

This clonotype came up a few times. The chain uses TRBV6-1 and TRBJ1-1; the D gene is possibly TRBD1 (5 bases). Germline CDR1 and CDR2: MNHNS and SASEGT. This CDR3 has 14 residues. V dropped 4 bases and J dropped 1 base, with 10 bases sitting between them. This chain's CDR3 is CASSVRVENTEAFF. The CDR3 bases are TGTGCCAGCAGTGTCAGGGTAGAGAACACTGAAGCTTTCTTT.

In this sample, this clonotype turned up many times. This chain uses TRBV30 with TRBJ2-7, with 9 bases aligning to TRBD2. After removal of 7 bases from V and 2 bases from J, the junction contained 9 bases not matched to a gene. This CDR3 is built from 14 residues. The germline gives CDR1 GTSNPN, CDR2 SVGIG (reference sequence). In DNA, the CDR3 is TGTGCCTCGTCAGAAGCGGGGGGCCCCTACGAGCAGTACTTC. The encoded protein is CASSEAGGPYEQYF.

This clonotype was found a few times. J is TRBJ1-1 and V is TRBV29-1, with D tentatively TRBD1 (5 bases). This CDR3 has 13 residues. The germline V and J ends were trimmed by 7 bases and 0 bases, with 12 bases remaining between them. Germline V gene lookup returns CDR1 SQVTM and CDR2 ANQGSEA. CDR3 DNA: TGCAGCGGGGGGGGGATGGTGAACACTGAAGCTTTCTTT. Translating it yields CSGGGMVNTEAFF.

The CDR3: CASSPLGGHQTQYF. As DNA, the CDR3 is TGTGCCAGCAGTCCTCTGGGGGGGCATCAGACCCAGTACTTC. This rearrangement joins TRBV12-3 or TRBV12-4 to TRBJ2-5; possibly TRBD2 for D (7 bases). V lost 5 bases and J lost 6, with 16 bases in between. The CDR3 consists of 14 residues.